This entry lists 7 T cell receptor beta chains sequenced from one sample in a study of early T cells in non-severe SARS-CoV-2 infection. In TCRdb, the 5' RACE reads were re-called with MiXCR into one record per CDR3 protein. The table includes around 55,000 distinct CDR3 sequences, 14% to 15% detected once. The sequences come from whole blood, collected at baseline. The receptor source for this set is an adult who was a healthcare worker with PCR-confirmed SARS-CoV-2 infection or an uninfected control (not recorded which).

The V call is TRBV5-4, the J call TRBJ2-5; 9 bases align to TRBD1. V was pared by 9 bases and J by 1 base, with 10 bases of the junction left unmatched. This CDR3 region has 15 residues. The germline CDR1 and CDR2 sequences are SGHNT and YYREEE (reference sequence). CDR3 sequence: CATRGGQGGQETQYF. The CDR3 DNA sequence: TGTGCCACCCGCGGGGGACAGGGAGGCCAAGAGACCCAGTACTTC.

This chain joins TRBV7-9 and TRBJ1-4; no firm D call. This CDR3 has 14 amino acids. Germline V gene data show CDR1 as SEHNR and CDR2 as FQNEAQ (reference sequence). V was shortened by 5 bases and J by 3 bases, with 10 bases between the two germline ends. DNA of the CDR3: TGTGCCAGCAGCCAGGACGGGCCTAATGAAAAACTGTTTTTT. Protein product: CASSQDGPNEKLFF.

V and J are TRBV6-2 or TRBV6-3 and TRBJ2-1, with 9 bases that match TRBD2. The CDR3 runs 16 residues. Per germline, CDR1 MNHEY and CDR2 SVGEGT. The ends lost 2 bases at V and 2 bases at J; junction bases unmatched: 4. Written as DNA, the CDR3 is TGTGCCAGCAGTTACCTGCGGGGGGGTCCCTACAATGAGCAGTTCTTC. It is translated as CASSYLRGGPYNEQFF.

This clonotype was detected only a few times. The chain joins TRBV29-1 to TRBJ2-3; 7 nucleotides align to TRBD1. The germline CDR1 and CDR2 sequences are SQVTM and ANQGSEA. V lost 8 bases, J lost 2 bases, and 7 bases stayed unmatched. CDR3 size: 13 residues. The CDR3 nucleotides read TGCAGCCAAGGGACAGCAACCACAGATACGCAGTATTTT. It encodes CSQGTATTDTQYF.

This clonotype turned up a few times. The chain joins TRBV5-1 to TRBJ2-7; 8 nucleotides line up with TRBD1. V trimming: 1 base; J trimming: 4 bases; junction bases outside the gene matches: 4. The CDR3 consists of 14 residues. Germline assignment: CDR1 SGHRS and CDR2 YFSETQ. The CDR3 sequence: CASSLSGQGYEQYF. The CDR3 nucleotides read TGCGCCAGCAGCTTGTCTGGACAGGGTTACGAGCAGTACTTC.

CDR3 protein: CASSSAFEEGTEAFF. The CDR3 DNA sequence: TGTGCCAGCAGTTCCGCCTTCGAGGAGGGCACTGAAGCTTTCTTT. This chain uses TRBV27 with TRBJ1-1; D unresolved. From germline, CDR1 is MNHEY and CDR2 SMNVEV (reference sequence). This CDR3 is built from 15 residues. V gave up 4 bases and J gave up 4 bases, with 16 bases separating them.

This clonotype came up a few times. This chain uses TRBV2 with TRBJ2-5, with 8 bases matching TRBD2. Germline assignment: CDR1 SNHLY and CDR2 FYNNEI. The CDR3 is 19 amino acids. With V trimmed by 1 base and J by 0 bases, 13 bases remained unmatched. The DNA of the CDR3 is TGTGCCAGCAGTGAAGGGCGCGATGGGACTAGTGGCGACCAAGAGACCCAGTACTTC. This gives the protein CASSEGRDGTSGDQETQYF.